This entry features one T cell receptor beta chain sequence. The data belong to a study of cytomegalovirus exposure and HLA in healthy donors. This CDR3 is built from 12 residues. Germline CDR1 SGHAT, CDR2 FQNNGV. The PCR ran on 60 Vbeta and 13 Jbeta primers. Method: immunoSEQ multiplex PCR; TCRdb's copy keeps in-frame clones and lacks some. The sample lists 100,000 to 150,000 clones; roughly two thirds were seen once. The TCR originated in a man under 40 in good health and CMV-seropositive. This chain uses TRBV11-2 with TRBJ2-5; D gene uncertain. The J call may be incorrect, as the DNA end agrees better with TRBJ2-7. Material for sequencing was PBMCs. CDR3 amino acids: CASRKRSYEQYF. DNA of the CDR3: TGTGCCAGCAGGAAGAGATCCTACGAGCAGTACTTC.